This T cell receptor (beta chain) originates from a study of blood T cell repertoires in COVID-19. Germline lookup yields CDR1 SNHLY and CDR2 FYNNEI. The CDR3 runs 13 residues. Trimming at V came to 8 bases and at J to 7 bases, leaving 8 bases not matched to a gene. This clone is a singleton in its sample. Only in-frame clones appear in the TCRdb table, and some are missing; sequencing was by immunoSEQ multiplex PCR. The sample contains 250,000 or so clones, around 86% of which appear only once. The clonotype originates from a woman aged 30 to 39 with active or convalescent COVID-19. The V call is TRBV2, the J call TRBJ2-7; 10 bases match TRBD1. Sequencing was done on a sample of peripheral blood. CDR3 region: CASGPGQGIEQYF. CDR3 DNA: TGTGCCAGCGGTCCGGGACAGGGGATTGAGCAGTACTTC.